A selection of T cell receptor beta chains follows, all from one sample in a study of molecular identifiers for immune sequencing clone quantification. TCRdb processed the PCR reads anew with MiXCR; each CDR3 protein has one entry. The sample carries roughly 630,000 distinct CDR3 sequences, 25% recorded once. The sequencing input was naive CD8+ T cells from blood, with Jurkat cell RNA spiked in. The receptors stem from a human donor in good health. Some libraries in this study had Jurkat cell RNA spiked in. The CDR3 runs from the conserved cysteine through the conserved F or W. The D gene is left open where the match is weak. Clone size, where shown, is once, few, many, or a class for clones that have expanded.

>TRBV21-1|-|few|TRBJ2-7
CASSKIRPAGGYEQYF
TGTGCCAGCAGCAAAATACGCCCAGCGGGAGGGTACGAGCAGTACTTC
>TRBV2|-|few|TRBJ2-7
CASSLNGGRTIYEQYF
TGTGCCAGCAGTCTCAACGGGGGTCGGACGATCTACGAGCAGTACTTC
>TRBV29-1|TRBD2|-|TRBJ2-3
CSVLWLAGFTDTQYF
TGCAGCGTCTTATGGCTAGCGGGCTTCACAGATACGCAGTATTTT
>TRBV6-5|-|-|TRBJ2-7
CASSYSAGHPHYAQYF
TGTGCCAGCAGTTACTCCGCAGGCCACCCGCACTACGCGCAGTACTTC
>TRBV2|TRBD2|few|TRBJ2-7
CASGAGSGGYEQYF
TGTGCCAGCGGGGCCGGTAGCGGGGGCTACGAGCAGTACTTC
>TRBV30|TRBD2|few|TRBJ2-7
CAWTPGLRVRSYEQYF
TGTGCCTGGACACCGGGACTACGAGTTCGCTCCTACGAGCAGTACTTC
>TRBV5-1|TRBD1|few|TRBJ2-7
CASSPRISQGASDEQCF
TGCGCCAGCAGCCCTCGAATTTCACAGGGGGCATCGGACGAGCAGTGCTTC
>TRBV6-2/TRBV6-3|TRBD2|-|TRBJ2-7
CASIHGLATTYEQYF
TGTGCCAGCATCCACGGACTAGCGACCACCTACGAGCAGTACTTC
>TRBV27|-|-|TRBJ1-5
CASSLWSNQPRHF
TGTGCCAGCAGTTTGTGGAGCAATCAGCCCCGGCATTTT
>TRBV12-3/TRBV12-4|TRBD1|-|TRBJ1-2
CASSSTTGAHSYGYTF
TGTGCCAGCAGTTCCACCACAGGGGCCCACTCCTATGGCTACACCTTC
>TRBV19|TRBD1|-|TRBJ1-4
CASSNGRDRPNEKLFF
TGTGCCAGTAGTAACGGCCGGGACAGACCAAATGAAAAACTGTTTTTT